The sequence of this T cell receptor (beta chain) was determined in a study of identical twins (dated by TCRdb to about 2016). Study-wide context: To test whether fetal clonotypes persist, the study used deep sequencing on TCR alpha and beta repertoires from monozygotic twins, unrelated adults of various ages, and cord blood. Replicate twin experiments were performed at different times using different library preparation protocols to rule out contamination.

The sample holds a few counts of this clonotype. Its recognized antigen is unknown. Per-base qualities were not stored, and no clone one base away is much larger. Overall study results and their limits: In monozygotic twins, out-of-frame TCR alpha sharing was systematically underestimated by recombination models, although the models agreed with sharing between unrelated individuals. Fewer insertions were carried by abundant cord blood beta clonotypes, a similar but weaker trend appeared in young adult naive repertoires, and no such trend appeared in memory repertoires. In beta out-of-frame sequences, excess twin sharing was weaker, because having fewer shared sequences lowered the signal-to-noise ratio. Compared with coincidental sharing between unrelated individuals, out-of-frame TCR alpha sequences shared between twins had an excess of sequences with low generation probability. Zero-insertion analyses could be partly confounded by invariant T cells such as MAIT and iNKT, though diverse VJ usage argued against such confounding for most clonotypes. Conclusions relied on cross-sectional statistical analysis, since the same donors could not be followed over many years.

Looking up the germline V gene (reference sequence) yields CDR1 DFQATT and CDR2 SNEGSKA. The V end gives up 5 bases and the J end 0 bases, leaving 10 bases in the junction not matched to a gene. From its cysteine to its phenylalanine, the CDR3 spans 17 amino acids. The sequence is cut down to CDR3 DNA, 51 bases in frame from base 1. All donors were healthy Caucasians. The library was produced with 5' RACE. Sequencer: Illumina HiSeq 2000. Template switching introduced a universal primer binding site; the final cDNA contained a unique molecular identifier, enabling accurate counting of TCR cDNA molecules. Specific primers in the conserved constant-segment region were used to synthesize first-strand cDNA for the TCR alpha and beta chains. To control for contamination, every cDNA library was double barcoded, receiving both a SMART-Mk sample barcode and Illumina barcodes. TruSeq adapter sequences, together with Illumina sample barcodes, were added in two successive PCR steps. Sequencing of the TCR alpha and beta cDNA libraries was done on the Illumina HiSeq platform using custom primers. Per the authors' processing: MiGEC processed the raw reads to extract unique molecular identifiers, while MiXCR was used to determine the CDR3 positions. Recombination models were inferred per individual with the repgenHMM and IGoR tools using an EM algorithm. The analysis of shared clonotypes was done with the tcR package in R, with sharing normalized by the product of cloneset sizes. Out-of-frame nonproductive sequences were analyzed to study raw recombination free of thymic and clonal selection effects. TCRdb trimmed the raw reads at Q25, called clones with MiXCR and kept productive beta chains. When rows share a CDR3 protein, they turn into one entry using the most common DNA and genes. The authors' filters were not applied to this entry. Here the sample has more than 1.5 million distinct CDR3 sequences; about 32% occur a single time. The ten largest clones take up roughly 0.3% of the sample.

The sequencing sample was made of cord blood. The V gene is TRBV20-1 and the J gene is TRBJ2-7; 13 central nucleotides agree with TRBD2. The source is a newborn girl in good health. The CDR3 corresponds to CSALTSGRKEGSYEQYF. The sequenced DNA: TGCAGTGCTCTGACTAGCGGGAGGAAAGAGGGCTCCTACGAGCAGTACTTC.